The 21 T cell receptor beta chains below come from one sample, sequenced in a study of CD8 T cells in Susac syndrome. Random hexamers were used to reverse transcribe the RNA input (about 0.45 to 1 ug). Using its own MiXCR run on the immunoSEQ multiplex PCR reads, TCRdb lists one record per CDR3 protein. This table has some 26,000 distinct CDR3 sequences, just under 95% appearing once. Sample: CD8+ T cells from PBMCs. The origin of the receptors is a human donor with Susac syndrome.

The chain employs TRBV7-9 and TRBJ2-7; no clear D. The V gene's germline CDR1 is SEHNR and CDR2 FQNEAQ (reference sequence). The V and J ends lost 7 bases and 0 bases respectively, with 10 bases between them. The CDR3 is 13 amino acids. The CDR3 DNA sequence: TGTGCCAGCACCACGGTGAGCTCCTACGAGCAGTACTTC. Translated: CASTTVSSYEQYF.

In its sample, this clonotype was seen once. This rearrangement joins TRBV7-9 to TRBJ2-2; possible D gene TRBD1, 6 bases. The CDR3 runs 15 residues. V lost 5 bases and J 5 bases, leaving 15 bases between the germline ends. Germline V gene data show CDR1 as SEHNR and CDR2 as FQNEAQ (reference sequence). CDR3 in DNA: TGTGCCAGCAGCCCCCCCGGGACACGGACCGGGGAGCTGTTTTTT. It encodes CASSPPGTRTGELFF.

V usage is TRBV4-3 and J usage is TRBJ1-1, with a weak D call TRBD1 (5 bases). Germline-derived CDR1 and CDR2 are LGHNA and YSLEER. The CDR3 sequence is 14 residues long. V dropped 5 bases and J dropped 5 bases, with 15 bases sitting between them. The CDR3 protein is CASSKTTGGTEAFF. Written as DNA, the CDR3 is TGCGCCAGCAGCAAAACAACCGGGGGTACTGAAGCTTTCTTT.

The chain is built from TRBV20-1 and TRBJ2-2; D gene unclear. V lost 0 bases and J 3 bases, leaving 8 bases between the germline ends. Germline loops: CDR1 DFQATT, CDR2 SNEGSKA (reference sequence). This CDR3 spans 14 amino acids. The CDR3 DNA reads as TGCAGTGCTAGAGATATTCAGCACACCGGGGAGCTGTTTTTT. Protein product: CSARDIQHTGELFF.

This chain joins TRBV19 and TRBJ1-5; 8 nucleotides agree with TRBD1. CDR1 is LNHDA, CDR2 SQIVND, per germline (reference sequence). The CDR3 loop spans 18 amino acids. The ends lost 1 base at V and 4 bases at J; junction bases unmatched: 12. The CDR3 sequence is CASSIGSVGQVFNQPQHF. DNA of the CDR3: TGTGCCAGTAGTATAGGAAGTGTGGGACAGGTTTTTAATCAGCCCCAGCATTTT.

The gene calls are TRBV30 and TRBJ2-1, with 10 positions matching TRBD2. CDR1 and CDR2 from the germline V gene are GTSNPN and SVGIG (reference sequence). The CDR3 consists of 14 residues. Losses at the gene ends were 3 bases for V and 3 bases for J; bases not matched to a gene: 2. The CDR3 reads CAWRWTSGYNEQFF. CDR3 bases: TGTGCCTGGAGATGGACTAGCGGCTACAATGAGCAGTTCTTC. Looking up the rest from reference TRBV30 and TRBJ2-1 gives the full variable domain: SQTIHQWPATLVQPVGSPLSLECTVEGTSNPNLYWYRQAAGRGLQLLFYSVGIGQISSEVPQNLSASRPQDRQFILSSKKLLLSDSGFYLCAWRWTSGYNEQFFGPGTRLTVL.

The CDR3 sequence: CAWSVGGNDEQYF. CDR3 in DNA: TGTGCCTGGAGTGTCGGGGGCAATGACGAGCAGTACTTC. The V and J genes are TRBV30 and TRBJ2-7; possibly TRBD1 or TRBD2 for D (6 bases each). In germline, CDR1 is GTSNPN, CDR2 SVGIG (reference sequence). V was shortened by 0 bases and J by 5 bases, with 11 bases between the two germline ends. The CDR3 contains 13 residues.

This chain links TRBV6-5 with TRBJ2-7; D not certain. Germline lookup yields CDR1 MNHEY and CDR2 SVGAGI. Trimming shortened V by 2 bases and J by 2 bases, and 10 bases separated the two germline ends. The CDR3 totals 14 residues. In DNA form, the CDR3 reads TGTGCCAGCAGTTACCGCGAAGGGACCTACGAGCAGTACTTC. Translating gives CASSYREGTYEQYF.

The chain carries TRBV25-1 and TRBJ1-4, with D perhaps TRBD1 (6 bases). The germline V gene encodes CDR1 MGHDK and CDR2 SYGVNS. The CDR3 runs to 17 residues. Trimming stripped 3 bases from V and 5 bases from J, with 19 bases between. The CDR3 region has the DNA TGTGCCAGCAGTGACCTCGGACGGACAGAGTCGAATGAAAAACTGTTTTTT. This codes for CASSDLGRTESNEKLFF.

The chain joins TRBV24-1 to TRBJ2-2; D unclear. V was clipped by 2 bases and J by 2 bases, with 8 bases between them. CDR1 is KGHDR and CDR2 is SFDVKD in the germline V gene. The CDR3 totals 15 residues. CDR3 in DNA: TGTGCCACCAGTGATTACAGAGCCAACACCGGGGAGCTGTTTTTT. Protein product: CATSDYRANTGELFF.

This chain links TRBV19 with TRBJ1-1; no firm D call. This CDR3 spans 14 amino acids. Per germline, CDR1 LNHDA and CDR2 SQIVND (reference sequence). Trimming shortened V by 0 bases and J by 5 bases, and 10 bases separated the two germline ends. The CDR3 reads CASSIDPSATEAFF. Here the CDR3 DNA reads TGTGCCAGTAGTATAGATCCGTCGGCTACTGAAGCTTTCTTT.

This rearrangement joins TRBV28 to TRBJ2-6, with D unresolved. Germline values: CDR1 MDHEN, CDR2 SYDVKM. This CDR3 has 14 residues. The V end was cut by 4 bases, the J end by 4 bases, with 8 bases between. The CDR3 protein is CASSSTVGANVLTF. The CDR3 coding sequence is TGTGCCAGCAGTTCCACCGTAGGGGCCAACGTCCTGACTTTC.

The chain is built from TRBV6-2 or TRBV6-3 and TRBJ2-1; TRBD2 aligns across 7 bases. Germline V gene sequence: CDR1 MNHEY, CDR2 SVGEGT. The CDR3 is made up of 17 amino acids. V was pared by 2 bases and J by 0 bases, with 7 bases of the junction left unmatched. The CDR3 bases are TGTGCCAGCAGTTACCCTGGGGGGGTTCCCTCCTACAATGAGCAGTTCTTC. This encodes CASSYPGGVPSYNEQFF.

The chain joins TRBV28 to TRBJ2-1, with a tentative D call TRBD1 (5 bases). Germline-derived CDR1 and CDR2 are MDHEN and SYDVKM. Deletions cut 10 bases from V and 0 bases from J, with 13 bases between. The CDR3 sequence is 14 residues long. CDR3 sequence: CATDSVSSYNEQFF. In DNA, the CDR3 is TGTGCCACCGACAGCGTTAGCTCCTACAATGAGCAGTTCTTC.

The genes are TRBV5-1 and TRBJ2-7; no clear D gene. V was cut by 1 base and J by 1 base, with 9 bases left in between. The CDR3 totals 14 residues. Germline V gene data show CDR1 as SGHRS and CDR2 as YFSETQ. The CDR3 region has the DNA TGCGCCAGCAGCTTGAGACGGGTTTCCTACGAGCAGTACTTC. This encodes CASSLRRVSYEQYF.

This clonotype occurred once. The CDR3 DNA reads as TGTGCCAGCAGCCCTCGGACTGTCTCCTACGAGCAGTACTTC. Protein product: CASSPRTVSYEQYF. The chain uses TRBV11-3 and TRBJ2-7; D is possibly TRBD2 (5 bases). Germline loops: CDR1 SGHNT, CDR2 YENEEA. This CDR3 has 14 amino acids. Trimming cost V 5 bases and J 0 bases, with 11 bases left between them.

The rearrangement links TRBV10-2 to TRBJ1-6, with TRBD1 identical over 10 bases. CDR1 WSHSY and CDR2 SAAADI come from the germline V gene. The CDR3 loop spans 14 amino acids. V lost 5 bases to trimming and J lost 7 bases; unmatched junction nucleotides: 2. The CDR3: CASSPDRGNSPLHF. CDR3 in DNA: TGCGCCAGCAGTCCGGACAGGGGGAATTCACCCCTCCACTTT.

This chain connects TRBV23-1 to TRBJ1-2; TRBD1 matches at 9 bases. TRBV23-1 belongs to the ORF category, with a function that is uncertain. The CDR3 is 16 amino acids. V lost 2 bases and J lost 6; bases outside the gene matches: 10. CDR3 region: CASSQPRQGQGDGYTF. The CDR3 DNA reads as TGCGCCAGCAGTCAACCGCGGCAGGGACAGGGTGATGGCTACACCTTC.

V is TRBV6-5 and J is TRBJ2-7; D is perhaps TRBD1 (6 bases). Trimming stripped 0 bases from V and 6 bases from J, with 9 bases between. CDR3 length equals 13 residues. Germline CDR1 is MNHEY and CDR2 is SVGAGI. The CDR3 DNA reads as TGTGCCAGCAGTTACTCCGGACAGAGCGAGCAGTACTTC. Translating it yields CASSYSGQSEQYF.

The chain recombines TRBV10-2 with TRBJ2-7; D may be TRBD1 (5 bases). The ends were cut back, 4 bases at V and 4 bases at J, with 11 bases in the middle. The CDR3 is 13 amino acids. Germline values: CDR1 WSHSY, CDR2 SAAADI. The CDR3 loop reads CASSVVRAYEQYF. The CDR3 nucleotides are TGCGCCAGCAGTGTGGTCAGGGCTTACGAGCAGTACTTC.

The chain has TRBV23-1 and TRBJ2-1, with 7 positions matching TRBD1. TRBV23-1 counts as an open reading frame of uncertain function. CDR3 size: 19 residues. J gave up 2 bases and V 4 bases, and 17 bases lay outside the gene matches. The CDR3 loop reads CASSLPGTVPTLAYNEQFF. The DNA for the CDR3 is TGCGCCAGCAGTCTCCCCGGGACAGTACCAACTCTTGCCTACAATGAGCAGTTCTTC.